The source of this T cell receptor (beta chain) is a study of neurological immune-mediated disorders. There are many counts of this clonotype. Using its own MiXCR run on the 5' RACE reads, TCRdb lists one record per CDR3 protein. Here the sample spans some 37,000 distinct CDR3 sequences, over 12% being singletons. The CDR3 is 15 amino acids. Germline V gives CDR1 SGDLS, CDR2 YYNGEE. J lost 4 bases, V lost 2 bases, and 4 bases had no gene match. Sequencing used PBMCs. This sequence was found in a woman aged 50 to 65 with HTLV-1-associated myelopathy (HAM/TSP). V gene TRBV9 combines with J gene TRBJ2-1; 9 nucleotides agree with TRBD2. The DNA for the CDR3 is TGTGCCAGCAGCGTCGGACTAGCGTCATACAATGAGCAGTTCTTC. This encodes CASSVGLASYNEQFF. The complete variable domain, with remaining parts taken from reference TRBV9 and TRBJ2-1, reads DSGVTQTPKHLITATGQRVTLRCSPRSGDLSVYWYQQSLDQGLQFLIQYYNGEERAKGNILERFSAQQFPDLHSELNLSSLELGDSALYFCASSVGLASYNEQFFGPGTRLTVL.